The subject of this entry is one TCR beta chain. Its antigen is undetermined. Treatment specified: oral pan-JAK inhibitor, 5-10 mg twice daily. The data originate from a study of CD8+ T cells in alopecia areata. RNA was isolated and reverse transcribed to cDNA, the sequencing template. The data were produced by immunoSEQ multiplex PCR, yet TCRdb's version contains in-frame clones alone and is incomplete. This repertoire shows 150,000 to 200,000 clones, 58% found once; its top ten account for approximately 16%. CDR1 is KGHSH and CDR2 is LQKENI in the germline V gene. J gave up 6 bases and V 1 base, and 4 bases lay outside the gene matches. This CDR3 has 14 residues. Findings of the study overall: How baseline CD8+ expansion relates to response remains uncertain (there was one nonresponder). TCR sharing was clearer in mice than between patients, perhaps partly owing to patient HLA diversity.

This sequence joins TRBV18 and TRBJ2-7, with 9 bases that match TRBD2. This sequence was found in a human donor with alopecia areata. The material sequenced was CD4+ T cells sorted from blood, taken between weeks 55 and 65, from a patient treated with tofacitinib. CDR3 nucleotides: TGTGCCAGCTCACCACTAGCGGGGGAGGTCGAGCAGTACTTC. Amino acid sequence: CASSPLAGEVEQYF.